This entry lists 24 T cell receptor beta chains sequenced from one sample in a study of a mutant IDH1 vaccine in newly diagnosed glioma. What these receptors recognize is not known. Indicated time point: week 5, during vaccination. With topical imiquimod, each dose of the vaccine consisted of 300 ug of mutant IDH1 20-mer peptide. Here immunoSEQ multiplex PCR was the method, and the copy in TCRdb shows in-frame clones only, minus some. The sample lists nearly 35,000 clones, about 79% seen once, with about 24% in the top ten. Source: PBMCs, taken from a glioma patient whose treatment included an IDH1 peptide vaccine. Source of these receptors: a young man with glioma.

This clone was seen a handful of times. CDR3 sequence (DNA): TGTGCCAGCAGCTTAGCAGTCGGACCCGACTCCTACGAGCAGTACTTC. This codes for CASSLAVGPDSYEQYF. The chain uses TRBV7-9 and TRBJ2-7; D not resolved. From germline, CDR1 is SEHNR and CDR2 FQNEAQ (reference sequence). This CDR3 region has 16 residues. V was shortened by 0 bases and J by 0 bases, with 12 bases between the two germline ends.

The chain links TRBV27 to TRBJ2-3; 7 bases line up with TRBD1. V was pared by 4 bases and J by 4 bases, with 11 bases of the junction left unmatched. CDR3 length: 16 amino acids. Germline CDR1 reads MNHEY; CDR2 reads SMNVEV (reference sequence). The CDR3 DNA reads as TGTGCCAGCAGTTACGGCTCAGGGGGATATTCAGATACGCAGTATTTT. It translates to CASSYGSGGYSDTQYF.

This chain uses TRBV5-1 with TRBJ2-2; the match to TRBD2 covers 14 bases. The CDR3 spans 16 residues. CDR1 and CDR2 from the germline V gene are SGHRS and YFSETQ. The V and J ends lost 3 bases and 6 bases, in that order; junction bases with no gene match: 4. The CDR3, as DNA: TGCGCCAGCAGCTCCCTGACTAGCGGGGGGGCCGGGGAGCTGTTTTTT. It encodes CASSSLTSGGAGELFF.

This clone appeared a few times. This chain uses TRBV19 with TRBJ1-1; D perhaps matches TRBD1 (5 bases). Trimming pared 5 bases from V and 4 bases from J, leaving 11 bases between. Germline V gives CDR1 LNHDA, CDR2 SQIVND (reference sequence). This CDR3 comprises 13 residues. CDR3 nucleotide sequence: TGTGCCAGTAGTTATCGGGGGGGCACTGAAGCTTTCTTT. This translates into CASSYRGGTEAFF.

V is TRBV29-1 and J is TRBJ2-2; TRBD2 aligns across 7 bases. The germline CDR1 and CDR2 sequences are SQVTM and ANQGSEA. J gave up 1 base and V 0 bases, and 5 bases lay outside the gene matches. This CDR3 has 16 residues. The CDR3 nucleotides read TGCAGCGTTGAAGATCGCGCTAGCGGGAACACCGGGGAGCTGTTTTTT. Protein product: CSVEDRASGNTGELFF.

This chain uses TRBV4-2 with TRBJ1-2; D remains ambiguous. This CDR3 has 15 amino acids. V lost 3 bases and J 2 bases, leaving 13 bases between the germline ends. Germline values: CDR1 LGHNA, CDR2 YNFKEQ. CDR3 in DNA: TGTGCCAGCAGCCAGTTACACCAATCGAACTATGGCTACACCTTC. The encoded protein is CASSQLHQSNYGYTF.

The chain couples TRBV5-1 to TRBJ1-4; TRBD1 matches 7 bases. The CDR3 has 17 amino acids. The V segment lost 0 bases and the J segment 5 bases; nucleotides outside the gene matches: 10. In germline, CDR1 is SGHRS, CDR2 YFSETQ. DNA for the CDR3: TGCGCCAGCAGCTTGGGCTTGACAGGGCGAGAAAATGAAAAACTGTTTTTT. Translation gives CASSLGLTGRENEKLFF.

The V call is TRBV5-1, the J call TRBJ2-7, with 9 bases aligning to TRBD1. Germline assignment: CDR1 SGHRS and CDR2 YFSETQ. CDR3 length: 12 amino acids. Trimming removed 0 bases from V and 9 bases from J; junction bases left unmatched: 1. The CDR3 DNA reads TGCGCCAGCAGCTTGGGGGACAGGGCGCAGTACTTC. It specifies CASSLGDRAQYF.

The rearrangement links TRBV30 to TRBJ1-1; D perhaps matches TRBD1 (5 bases). Germline lookup yields CDR1 GTSNPN and CDR2 SVGIG (reference sequence). Deletions cut 4 bases from V and 4 bases from J, with 13 bases between. The CDR3 extends over 13 amino acids. The CDR3: CAWIDSGFTEAFF. In nucleotides, the CDR3 is TGTGCCTGGATAGACAGCGGGTTCACTGAAGCTTTCTTT.

Concerning this clone itself: Within the sample, other DNA sequences also encode this same CDR3. This chain uses TRBV5-1 with TRBJ1-1, with D hard to call. V was trimmed by 0 bases and J by 2 bases, leaving 5 bases between them. Germline V gene lookup returns CDR1 SGHRS and CDR2 YFSETQ. The CDR3 loop spans 13 amino acids. CDR3 nucleotide sequence: TGCGCCAGCAGCTTGGGAGTAAACACTGAAGCTTTCTTT. It yields the protein CASSLGVNTEAFF.

Only a few counts were recorded for this clone. The CDR3 nucleotides read TGTGCCAGCAGCCTGATGACAGGGGGCCCCACAGATACGCAGTATTTT. Its translation is CASSLMTGGPTDTQYF. This chain uses TRBV5-4 with TRBJ2-3; 10 bases agree with TRBD1. CDR1 is SGHNT, CDR2 YYREEE, per germline (reference sequence). The ends lost 4 bases at V and 2 bases at J; junction bases unmatched: 7. The CDR3 has 16 residues.

In DNA, the CDR3 is TGTGCCAGCAGTGAAGCCATTTATTGGACAGGGGAAGCTTTCTTT. Amino acids: CASSEAIYWTGEAFF. The J gene is TRBJ1-1, the V gene TRBV6-1; TRBD1 agrees at 8 bases. The CDR3 loop spans 15 amino acids. Trimming took 0 bases from V and 8 from J; bases not matched to a gene: 8. CDR1 and CDR2 (germline): MNHNS, SASEGT.

This chain joins TRBV6-1 and TRBJ1-2, with D unresolved. Deletions cut 0 bases from V and 0 bases from J, with 8 bases between. The CDR3 is 15 amino acids. Germline V CDR1 and CDR2: MNHNS, SASEGT. CDR3 loop: CASSEAANSNYGYTF. CDR3 DNA: TGTGCCAGCAGTGAAGCGGCGAATTCTAACTATGGCTACACCTTC.

This clone was detected only a few times. This sequence joins TRBV14 and TRBJ2-3; D uncertain. V was pared by 4 bases and J by 0 bases, with 11 bases between. In germline, CDR1 is SGHDN, CDR2 FVKESK. The CDR3 runs 15 residues. The CDR3 reads CASSPDATSTDTQYF. In nucleotides, the CDR3 is TGTGCCAGCAGCCCCGACGCAACTAGCACAGATACGCAGTATTTT.

This clone turned up a few times. This chain uses TRBV7-3 with TRBJ1-1, with 8 bases matching TRBD1. The CDR3 length is 15 residues. V trimming: 3 bases; J trimming: 6 bases; junction bases outside the gene matches: 9. Germline V gene sequence: CDR1 SGHTA, CDR2 FQGTGA. CDR3 nucleotides: TGTGCCAGCAGCTTTAGTCCCGGACAGGGCTCTGAAGCTTTCTTT. It translates to CASSFSPGQGSEAFF.

V is TRBV11-2 and J is TRBJ2-7, with TRBD2 matching over 7 bases. The V gene's germline CDR1 is SGHAT and CDR2 FQNNGV. The CDR3 runs 15 residues. V gave up 5 bases and J gave up 0 bases; unmatched junction bases: 7. CDR3 bases: TGTGCCAGCAGCCCCCGCCGACTAGCCTCCTACGAGCAGTACTTC. Amino acids: CASSPRRLASYEQYF. The full variable domain, in which reference TRBV11-2 and TRBJ2-7 provide the parts outside the CDR3, is EAGVAQSPRYKIIEKRQSVAFWCNPISGHATLYWYQQILGQGPKLLIQFQNNGVVDDSQLPKDRFSAERLKGVDSTLKIQPAKLEDSAVYLCASSPRRLASYEQYFGPGTRLTVT.

The chain is built from TRBV7-7 and TRBJ2-5; maybe TRBD1 (6 bases). The CDR3 is 15 residues long. Trimming pared 4 bases from V and 1 base from J, leaving 13 bases between. CDR1 SSHAT and CDR2 FNYEAQ come from the germline V gene (reference sequence). CDR3 amino acids: CASSSRRGIQETQYF. In DNA, the CDR3 is TGTGCCAGCAGCTCCAGAAGGGGGATCCAAGAGACCCAGTACTTC. Using reference TRBV7-7 and TRBJ2-5 for the parts outside the CDR3, the full variable domain is GAGVSQSPRYKVTKRGQDVTLRCDPISSHATLYWYQQALGQGPEFLTYFNYEAQPDKSGLPSDRFSAERPEGSISTLTIQRTEQRDSAMYRCASSSRRGIQETQYFGPGTRLLVL.

This chain connects TRBV7-2 to TRBJ1-2; the D gene is possibly TRBD1 (6 bases). This CDR3 has 13 residues. The germline CDR1 and CDR2 sequences are SGHTA and FQGNSA. Trimming pared 1 base from V and 5 bases from J, leaving 8 bases between. The CDR3 is CASSLDQGYGYTF. The DNA for the CDR3 is TGTGCCAGCAGCTTAGACCAGGGGTATGGCTACACCTTC.

The chain employs TRBV7-3 and TRBJ2-2; 11 nucleotides match TRBD2. CDR3 size: 16 residues. V lost 0 bases, J lost 7 bases, and 4 bases stayed unmatched. Germline V gene data show CDR1 as SGHTA and CDR2 as FQGTGA. The CDR3 nucleotides are TGTGCCAGCAGCTTAACACTAGCGGGGGCCGGCGGGGAGCTGTTTTTT. Translation gives CASSLTLAGAGGELFF.

This clone was seen a single time. The chain couples TRBV6-4 to TRBJ1-2; 7 bases align to TRBD1. The V segment lost 2 bases and the J segment 2 bases; nucleotides outside the gene matches: 23. Germline CDR1 MRHNA, CDR2 SNTAGT. CDR3 length: 21 amino acids. The CDR3 is CASSDPTGKALLPLLNYGYTF. CDR3 nucleotides: TGTGCCAGCAGTGACCCGACAGGGAAGGCCCTCTTACCCCTCTTAAACTATGGCTACACCTTC.

The genes are TRBV5-1 and TRBJ2-3, with D possibly matching TRBD2 (6 bases). Germline V lookup: CDR1 SGHRS, CDR2 YFSETQ. Deletions cut 4 bases from V and 0 bases from J, with 9 bases between. The length of the CDR3 is 14 residues. The CDR3 bases are TGCGCCAGCAGCCCGGGGACTAGCACAGATACGCAGTATTTT. This gives the protein CASSPGTSTDTQYF.

This clone was observed once. V and J are TRBV15 and TRBJ2-7, with TRBD2 matching over 9 bases. The CDR3 has 14 residues. Per the germline V gene, CDR1 is LNHNV and CDR2 is YYDKDF (reference sequence). V lost 8 bases to trimming and J lost 6 bases; unmatched junction nucleotides: 11. The CDR3 nucleotides are TGTGCCACCGCGCCGGCTAGCGGGGAGAGCGAGCAGTACTTC. Residues: CATAPASGESEQYF.

This clone was recorded only once. The rearrangement joins TRBV11-2 to TRBJ2-3; 7 positions match TRBD1. This CDR3 comprises 13 residues. J was trimmed by 4 bases and V by 5 bases; bases with no gene match: 3. Germline CDR1 SGHAT, CDR2 FQNNGV. The DNA of the CDR3 is TGTGCCAGCAGCCCAGGACAGGCAGATACGCAGTATTTT. Its translation: CASSPGQADTQYF.

The V and J genes are TRBV19 and TRBJ1-3; D is ambiguous. The CDR3 covers 11 residues. Germline V gene data show CDR1 as LNHDA and CDR2 as SQIVND (reference sequence). Trimming pared 7 bases from V and 6 bases from J, leaving 7 bases between. The CDR3 region is CASKRENTIYF. The CDR3 bases are TGTGCCAGTAAAAGGGAAAACACCATATATTTT.